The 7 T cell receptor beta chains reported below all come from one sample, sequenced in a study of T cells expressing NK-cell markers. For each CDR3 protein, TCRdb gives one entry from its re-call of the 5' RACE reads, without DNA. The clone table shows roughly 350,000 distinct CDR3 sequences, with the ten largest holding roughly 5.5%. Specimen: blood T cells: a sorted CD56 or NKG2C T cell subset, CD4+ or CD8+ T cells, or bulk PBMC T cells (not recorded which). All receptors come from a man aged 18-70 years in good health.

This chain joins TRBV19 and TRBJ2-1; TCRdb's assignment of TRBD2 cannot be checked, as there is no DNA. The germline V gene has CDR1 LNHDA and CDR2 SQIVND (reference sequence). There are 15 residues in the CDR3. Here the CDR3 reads CASSPPPGTYNEQFF.

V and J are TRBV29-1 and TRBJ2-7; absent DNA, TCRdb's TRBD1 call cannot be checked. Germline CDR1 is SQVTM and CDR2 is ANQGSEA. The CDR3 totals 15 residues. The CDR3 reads CSVDWSGQGNYEQYF.

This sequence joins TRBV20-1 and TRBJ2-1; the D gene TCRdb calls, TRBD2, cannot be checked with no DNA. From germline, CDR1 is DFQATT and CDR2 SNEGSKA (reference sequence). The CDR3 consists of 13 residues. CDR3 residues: CSSTGGGAYEQFF.

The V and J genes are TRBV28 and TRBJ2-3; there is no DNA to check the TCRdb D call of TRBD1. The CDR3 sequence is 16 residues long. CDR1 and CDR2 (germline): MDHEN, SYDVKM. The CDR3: CASSLQTGGSTDTQYF.

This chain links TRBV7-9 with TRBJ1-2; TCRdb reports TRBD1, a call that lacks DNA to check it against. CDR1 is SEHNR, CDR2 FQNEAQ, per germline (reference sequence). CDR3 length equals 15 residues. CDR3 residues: CASSLGQGHNYGYTF.

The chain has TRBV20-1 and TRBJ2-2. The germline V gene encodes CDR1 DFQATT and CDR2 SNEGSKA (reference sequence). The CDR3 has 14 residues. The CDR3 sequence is CSARDGRITGELFF.

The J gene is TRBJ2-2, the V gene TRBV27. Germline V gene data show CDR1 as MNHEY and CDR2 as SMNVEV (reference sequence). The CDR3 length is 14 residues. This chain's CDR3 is CASKNPSSSGELFF.